Below, one T cell receptor (beta chain) is given with its context. Its antigen is unknown. TCRdb processed the reads anew with MiXCR; each CDR3 protein has one entry. Here the sample spans a few hundred thousand distinct CDR3 sequences, about 34% being singletons. These data originate in a study of T cell repertoires in cytomegalovirus infection. Study summary: Selection of CMV epitopes for the study included recently identified HLA-C-restricted and well-studied HLA-B-restricted ones. CMV infection and matching HLA type were both indicated by public TCR beta signatures.

Broader study findings: Based on cumulative public TCR beta family frequency, carriers of CMV plus the relevant HLA were identified. HLA-C-restricted CMV-specific TCR beta clonotypes prevailed in the ex vivo response.

The CDR3 extends over 20 amino acids. V was pared by 2 bases and J by 5 bases, with 28 bases between. In germline, CDR1 is SGHAT, CDR2 FQNNGV. The receptor was isolated from a human donor in good health (CMV status not recorded). Some clones in this sample may be carry-over from other donors' samples. Sequenced here: cultured PBMCs, sampled from culture after CMV antigen stimulation. The chain combines TRBV11-2 with TRBJ2-1, with TRBD2 as a possible D gene (6 bases). The CDR3: CASSLRVTVFGRLYNNEQFF. As DNA, the CDR3 is TGTGCCAGCAGCTTAAGGGTAACTGTGTTTGGGAGGCTTTACAACAATGAGCAGTTCTTC.